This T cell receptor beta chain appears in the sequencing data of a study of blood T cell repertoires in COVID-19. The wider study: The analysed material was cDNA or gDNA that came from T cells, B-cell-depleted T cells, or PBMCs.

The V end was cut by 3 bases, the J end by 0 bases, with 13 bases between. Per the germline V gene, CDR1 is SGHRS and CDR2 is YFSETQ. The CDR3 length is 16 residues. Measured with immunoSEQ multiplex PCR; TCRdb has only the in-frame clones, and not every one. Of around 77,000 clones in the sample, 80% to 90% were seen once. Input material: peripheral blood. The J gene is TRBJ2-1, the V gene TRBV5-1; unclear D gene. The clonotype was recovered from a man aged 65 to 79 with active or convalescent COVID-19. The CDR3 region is CASSSSIAGSYNEQFF. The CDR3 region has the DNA TGCGCCAGCAGCTCAAGCATTGCCGGCTCCTACAATGAGCAGTTCTTC.